One and the same sample provided the 22 T cell receptor beta chains below, sequenced in a study of shared clonotypes between healthy human individuals. Method: immunoSEQ multiplex PCR; TCRdb's copy keeps in-frame clones and lacks some. The sample has about 1.5 million clones, 95% to 99% seen once. The specimen was naive CD4+ T cells sorted from blood. The sample's subset: CD45RA+ positively selected. The receptors stem from a man aged 25-40 years in good health.

The rearrangement uses TRBV14 and TRBJ2-7; TRBD1 might be the D (5 bases). Per germline, CDR1 SGHDN and CDR2 FVKESK. V lost 1 base, J lost 0 bases, and 10 bases lay in between. The CDR3 contains 15 residues. The DNA for the CDR3 is TGTGCCAGCAGCCAAGGGTCCGGACACTCCTACGAGCAGTACTTC. This sequence encodes CASSQGSGHSYEQYF. Using reference TRBV14 and TRBJ2-7 for the parts outside the CDR3, the full variable domain is EAGVTQFPSHSVIEKGQTVTLRCDPISGHDNLYWYRRVMGKEIKFLLHFVKESKQDESGMPNNRFLAERTGGTYSTLKVQPAELEDSGVYFCASSQGSGHSYEQYFGPGTRLTVT.

The rearrangement joins TRBV5-1 to TRBJ2-2; D gene ambiguous. CDR3 length equals 14 residues. The germline V and J ends were trimmed by 0 bases and 7 bases, with 10 bases remaining between them. Germline V lookup: CDR1 SGHRS, CDR2 YFSETQ. This CDR3 reads CASSLVKGIGELFF. In DNA form, the CDR3 reads TGCGCCAGCAGCTTGGTCAAAGGCATCGGGGAGCTGTTTTTT.

This clone was detected only once. The rearrangement links TRBV18 to TRBJ2-7, with 8 positions matching TRBD1. The ends lost 5 bases at V and 10 bases at J; junction bases unmatched: 19. The CDR3 runs 16 residues. Germline CDR1 and CDR2: KGHSH and LQKENI. The CDR3 reads CASSNTGQGLSFFQYF. CDR3 DNA sequence: TGTGCCAGCTCAAACACCGGACAGGGTTTGTCTTTTTTTCAGTACTTC.

The rearrangement joins TRBV28 to TRBJ1-5; 7 positions match TRBD1. This CDR3 has 17 amino acids. Germline CDR1 is MDHEN and CDR2 is SYDVKM. J gave up 2 bases and V 5 bases, and 12 bases lay outside the gene matches. CDR3 sequence: CASSNLRTGWGNQPQHF. DNA for the CDR3: TGTGCCAGCAGTAATCTGAGGACAGGATGGGGCAATCAGCCCCAGCATTTT.

A note on this clone: In the same sample, other DNA sequences code for this CDR3. The V call is TRBV7-2, the J call TRBJ2-5; no clear D. V lost 2 bases to trimming and J lost 2 bases, with 3 bases between them. The CDR3 has 12 amino acids. Germline V gene lookup returns CDR1 SGHTA and CDR2 FQGNSA. The CDR3 is CASSLLQETQYF. The CDR3 region has the DNA TGTGCCAGCAGCTTATTACAAGAGACCCAGTACTTC. Drawing the rest from reference TRBV7-2 and TRBJ2-5, the complete variable domain is GAGVSQSPSNKVTEKGKDVELRCDPISGHTALYWYRQSLGQGLEFLIYFQGNSAPDKSGLPSDRFSAERTGGSVSTLTIQRTQQEDSAVYLCASSLLQETQYFGPGTRLLVL.

This rearrangement joins TRBV5-1 to TRBJ1-1; 7 positions match TRBD1. This CDR3 comprises 16 residues. J was trimmed by 1 base and V by 0 bases; bases with no gene match: 6. Per the germline V gene, CDR1 is SGHRS and CDR2 is YFSETQ. This CDR3 is CASSLGQGERNTEAFF. CDR3 nucleotides: TGCGCCAGCAGCTTGGGTCAGGGGGAGAGGAACACTGAAGCTTTCTTT. The variable domain in full, completed from reference TRBV5-1 and TRBJ1-1, reads KAGVTQTPRYLIKTRGQQVTLSCSPISGHRSVSWYQQTPGQGLQFLFEYFSETQRNKGNFPGRFSGRQFSNSRSEMNVSTLELGDSALYLCASSLGQGERNTEAFFGQGTRLTVV.

A single count supports this clone. The V gene is TRBV5-1, the J gene TRBJ2-1; D gene ambiguous. There are 15 residues in the CDR3. Germline lookup yields CDR1 SGHRS and CDR2 YFSETQ. Trimming shortened V by 2 bases and J by 4 bases, and 13 bases separated the two germline ends. The CDR3 nucleotides read TGCGCCAGCAGCTTTCCGTGGACGTCATACAATGAGCAGTTCTTC. Translated, it gives CASSFPWTSYNEQFF.

The gene calls are TRBV4-1 and TRBJ2-1; TRBD1 agrees at 7 bases. Germline assignment: CDR1 MGHRA and CDR2 YSYEKL. The V and J ends lost 4 bases and 5 bases, in that order; junction bases with no gene match: 11. The CDR3 has 16 amino acids. CDR3 residues: CASSPPTGNPDNEQFF. Here the CDR3 DNA reads TGCGCCAGCAGCCCCCCGACAGGGAACCCCGACAATGAGCAGTTCTTC.

V and J are TRBV12-5 and TRBJ2-1; either TRBD1 or TRBD2 may supply D (6 bases each). This CDR3 contains 17 residues. The ends were cut back, 5 bases at V and 1 base at J, with 18 bases in the middle. CDR1 is LGHNT, CDR2 FRNRAP, per germline. The CDR3 is CASGAPKGGRSYNEQFF. CDR3 DNA: TGTGCTAGTGGTGCACCAAAAGGGGGGAGATCCTACAATGAGCAGTTCTTC.

The chain couples TRBV7-8 to TRBJ2-4, with 7 bases aligning to TRBD1. Unmatched junction bases numbered 3, after V lost 1 base and J lost 3 bases. The germline CDR1 and CDR2 sequences are SGHVS and FQNEAQ. The length of the CDR3 is 15 residues. For the CDR3, the DNA is TGTGCCAGCAGCTTAGGTGGGGACAGCAAAAACATTCAGTACTTC. It specifies CASSLGGDSKNIQYF.

This clone has a single count. This sequence joins TRBV19 and TRBJ1-2; D may be TRBD1 (5 bases). The CDR3 is 16 amino acids. The ends were cut back, 2 bases at V and 4 bases at J, with 17 bases in the middle. Looked up from germline, CDR1 is LNHDA and CDR2 is SQIVND (reference sequence). The CDR3 sequence is CASSISPPGRGYGYTF. For the CDR3, the DNA is TGTGCCAGTAGTATATCACCGCCAGGGAGGGGCTATGGCTACACCTTC.

This CDR3 is CASSQTSVTGELFF. The CDR3 DNA is TGTGCCAGCAGTCAAACTAGTGTTACCGGGGAGCTGTTTTTT. The J gene is TRBJ2-2, the V gene TRBV6-5; a possible D gene is TRBD2 (5 bases). Per the germline V gene, CDR1 is MNHEY and CDR2 is SVGAGI. Trimming took 5 bases from V and 5 from J, leaving 12 bases between them. The CDR3 extends over 14 amino acids.

The chain combines TRBV2 with TRBJ1-1, with no clear D. Looked up from germline, CDR1 is SNHLY and CDR2 is FYNNEI. The CDR3 is made up of 13 amino acids. V was shortened by 6 bases and J by 0 bases, with 8 bases between the two germline ends. CDR3 region: CASRRLMNTEAFF. In nucleotides, the CDR3 is TGTGCCAGCAGGAGGTTGATGAACACTGAAGCTTTCTTT.

CDR3 region: CASSLGLAGLEETQYF. The CDR3 DNA follows: TGTGCCAGCAGTTTGGGTCTAGCGGGCCTCGAAGAGACCCAGTACTTC. The chain carries TRBV28 and TRBJ2-5, with 8 bases aligning to TRBD2. The CDR3 has 16 residues. J lost 3 bases, V lost 3 bases, and 9 bases had no gene match. From germline, CDR1 is MDHEN and CDR2 SYDVKM. Based on the CDR3 plus reference TRBV28 and TRBJ2-5, the full variable domain is DVKVTQSSRYLVKRTGEKVFLECVQDMDHENMFWYRQDPGLGLRLIYFSYDVKMKEKGDIPEGYSVSREKKERFSLILESASTNQTSMYLCASSLGLAGLEETQYFGPGTRLLVL.

CDR3 nucleotides: TGTGCCAGCTCACCAACCGCGAAGGAGCCCCAGCATTTT. This sequence encodes CASSPTAKEPQHF. The V call is TRBV18, the J call TRBJ1-5, with no clear D. The CDR3 extends over 13 amino acids. Deletions cut 2 bases from V and 8 bases from J, with 10 bases between. The germline gives CDR1 KGHSH, CDR2 LQKENI.

The V gene is TRBV18, the J gene TRBJ1-3; 8 bases match TRBD1. CDR3 size: 18 residues. Germline trimming cut 1 base from V and 2 bases from J; bases unmatched to any gene: 10. Germline CDR1 and CDR2: KGHSH and LQKENI. For the CDR3, the DNA is TGTGCCAGCTCACCACTTCGGACAGGGTTGTTGGCTGGAAACACCATATATTTT. Its translation: CASSPLRTGLLAGNTIYF.

The V gene is TRBV27, the J gene TRBJ2-1; 9 bases line up with TRBD2. The ends lost 5 bases at V and 5 bases at J; junction bases unmatched: 13. Germline V lookup: CDR1 MNHEY, CDR2 SMNVEV (reference sequence). This CDR3 is 17 amino acids long. Written as DNA, the CDR3 is TGTGCCAGCAGTCCCCGGGTGAGCGGGAGGACCCACAATGAGCAGTTCTTC. Amino acid sequence: CASSPRVSGRTHNEQFF.

CDR3 coding DNA: TGTGCCATCAGTGGCCCGGGACAGGGACCGTACGAGCAGTACTTC. Translating gives CAISGPGQGPYEQYF. V gene TRBV10-3 combines with J gene TRBJ2-7; TRBD1 agrees at 9 bases. The germline V gene has CDR1 ENHRY and CDR2 SYGVKD. V trimming: 4 bases; J trimming: 4 bases; junction bases outside the gene matches: 8. The CDR3 has 15 residues.

This chain links TRBV5-4 with TRBJ2-3; TRBD2 agrees at 12 bases. The CDR3 length is 17 residues. V shed 3 bases and J 6 bases; nucleotides not matched to a gene: 11. Germline V CDR1 and CDR2: SGHNT, YYREEE (reference sequence). The CDR3 sequence is CASSSPASGRAADTQYF. The CDR3 bases are TGTGCCAGCAGCTCCCCGGCTAGCGGGAGGGCCGCGGATACGCAGTATTTT.

The V gene is TRBV7-9, the J gene TRBJ2-7; 12 bases are a match to TRBD1. V was clipped by 1 base and J by 4 bases; unmatched bases: 5. Germline-derived CDR1 and CDR2 are SEHNR and FQNEAQ (reference sequence). This CDR3 is built from 16 residues. CDR3 in DNA: TGTGCCAGCAGCTTAGACGGGACAGGGGGCCAGTACGAGCAGTACTTC. This codes for CASSLDGTGGQYEQYF.

The V and J genes are TRBV28 and TRBJ1-1; D is unresolved. Germline CDR1 MDHEN, CDR2 SYDVKM. This CDR3 is 12 amino acids long. Trimming cost V 6 bases and J 4 bases, with 9 bases left between them. In DNA form, the CDR3 reads TGTGCCAGCAGATACCCGGGCACTGAAGCTTTCTTT. It encodes CASRYPGTEAFF.

This chain uses TRBV10-3 with TRBJ2-5; 9 positions match TRBD2. CDR3 length: 14 residues. CDR1 is ENHRY and CDR2 is SYGVKD in the germline V gene. V shed 6 bases, J shed 1 base, and the junction held 3 bases outside the gene matches. Here the CDR3 reads CAISPTSGQETQYF. The CDR3 DNA reads TGTGCCATCAGCCCGACTAGCGGCCAAGAGACCCAGTACTTC.